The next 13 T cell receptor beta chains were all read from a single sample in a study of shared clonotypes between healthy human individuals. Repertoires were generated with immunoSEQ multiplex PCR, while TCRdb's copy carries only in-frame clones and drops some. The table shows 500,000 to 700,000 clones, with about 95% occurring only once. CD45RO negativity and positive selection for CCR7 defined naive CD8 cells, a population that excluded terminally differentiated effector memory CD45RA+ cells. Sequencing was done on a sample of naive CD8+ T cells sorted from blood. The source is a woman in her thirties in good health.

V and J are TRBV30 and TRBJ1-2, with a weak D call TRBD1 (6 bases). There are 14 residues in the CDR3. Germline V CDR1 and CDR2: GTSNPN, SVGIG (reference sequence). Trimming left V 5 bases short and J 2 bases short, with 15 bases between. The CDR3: CAWEGGHINYGYTF. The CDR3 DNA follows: TGTGCCTGGGAGGGGGGACACATAAACTATGGCTACACCTTC.

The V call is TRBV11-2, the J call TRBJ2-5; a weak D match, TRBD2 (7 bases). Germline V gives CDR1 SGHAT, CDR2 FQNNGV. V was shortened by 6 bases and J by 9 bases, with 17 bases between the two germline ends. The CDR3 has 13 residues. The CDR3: CASRRFKGGAQYF. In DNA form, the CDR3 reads TGTGCCAGCAGACGCTTTAAGGGGGGGGCCCAGTACTTC.

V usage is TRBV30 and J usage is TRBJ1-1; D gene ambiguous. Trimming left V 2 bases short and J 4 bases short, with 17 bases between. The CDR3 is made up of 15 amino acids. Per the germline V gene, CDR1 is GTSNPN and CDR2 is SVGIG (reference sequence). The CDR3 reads CAWSPLGYRPTEAFF. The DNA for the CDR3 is TGTGCCTGGAGTCCGCTAGGGTACCGGCCCACTGAAGCTTTCTTT.

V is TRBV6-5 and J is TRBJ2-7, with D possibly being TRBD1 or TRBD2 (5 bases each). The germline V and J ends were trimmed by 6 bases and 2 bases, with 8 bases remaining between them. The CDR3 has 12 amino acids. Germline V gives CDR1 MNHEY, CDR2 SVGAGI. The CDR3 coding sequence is TGTGCCAGCAGGGGGGTCGCCTACGAGCAGTACTTC. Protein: CASRGVAYEQYF.

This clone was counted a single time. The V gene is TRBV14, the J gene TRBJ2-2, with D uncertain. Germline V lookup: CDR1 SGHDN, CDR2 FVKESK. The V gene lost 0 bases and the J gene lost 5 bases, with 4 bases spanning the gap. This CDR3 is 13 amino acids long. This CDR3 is CASSQDPTGELFF. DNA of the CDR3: TGTGCCAGCAGCCAAGATCCGACCGGGGAGCTGTTTTTT.

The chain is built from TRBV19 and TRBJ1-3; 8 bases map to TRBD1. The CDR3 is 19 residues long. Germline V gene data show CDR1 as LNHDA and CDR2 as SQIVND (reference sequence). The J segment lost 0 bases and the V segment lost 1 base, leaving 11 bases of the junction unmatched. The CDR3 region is CASSIAPDRALHSGNTIYF. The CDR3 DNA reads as TGTGCCAGTAGTATAGCGCCGGACAGGGCCTTACACTCTGGAAACACCATATATTTT.

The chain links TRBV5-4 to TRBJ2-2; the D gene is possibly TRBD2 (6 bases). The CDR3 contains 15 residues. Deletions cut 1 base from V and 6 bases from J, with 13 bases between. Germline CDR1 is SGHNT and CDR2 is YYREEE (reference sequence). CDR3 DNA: TGTGCCAGCAGCTTGCCCGGGGGATTCCCCGGGGAGCTGTTTTTT. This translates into CASSLPGGFPGELFF.

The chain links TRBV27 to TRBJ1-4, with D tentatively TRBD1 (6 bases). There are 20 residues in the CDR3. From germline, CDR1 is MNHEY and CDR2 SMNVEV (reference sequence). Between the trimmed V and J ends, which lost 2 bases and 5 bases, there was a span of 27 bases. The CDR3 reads CASSLEGTHFTPPRNEKLFF. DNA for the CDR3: TGTGCCAGCAGTTTAGAGGGGACACACTTTACCCCACCGCGGAATGAAAAACTGTTTTTT.

This chain's CDR3 is CASSQAPPGTQETQYF. The CDR3 nucleotides read TGCGCCAGCAGCCAAGCTCCCCCCGGGACCCAAGAGACCCAGTACTTC. The genes are TRBV4-1 and TRBJ2-5, with D perhaps assigned TRBD1 or TRBD2 (5 bases each). The CDR3 spans 16 residues. V was cut by 1 base and J by 1 base, with 13 bases left in between. Per germline, CDR1 MGHRA and CDR2 YSYEKL.

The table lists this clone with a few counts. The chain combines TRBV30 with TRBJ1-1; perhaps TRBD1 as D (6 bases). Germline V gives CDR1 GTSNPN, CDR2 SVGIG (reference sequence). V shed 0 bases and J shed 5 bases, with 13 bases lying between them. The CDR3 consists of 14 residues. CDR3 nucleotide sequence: TGTGCCTGGAGTGTAAGGCAGGGGTGGACTGAAGCTTTCTTT. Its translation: CAWSVRQGWTEAFF.

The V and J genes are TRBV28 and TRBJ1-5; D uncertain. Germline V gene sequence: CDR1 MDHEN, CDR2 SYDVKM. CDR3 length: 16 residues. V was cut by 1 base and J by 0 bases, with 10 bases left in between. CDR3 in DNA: TGTGCCAGCAGTTTATACGGTTCATATAGCAATCAGCCCCAGCATTTT. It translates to CASSLYGSYSNQPQHF.

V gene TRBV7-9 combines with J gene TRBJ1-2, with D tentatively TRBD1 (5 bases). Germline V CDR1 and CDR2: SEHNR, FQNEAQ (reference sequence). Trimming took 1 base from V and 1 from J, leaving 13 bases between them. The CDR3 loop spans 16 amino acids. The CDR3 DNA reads TGTGCCAGCAGCTTAGGCCCCGGGACGGGTAACTATGGCTACACCTTC. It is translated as CASSLGPGTGNYGYTF. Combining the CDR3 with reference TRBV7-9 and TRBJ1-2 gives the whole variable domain DTGVSQNPRHKITKRGQNVTFRCDPISEHNRLYWYRQTLGQGPEFLTYFQNEAQLEKSRLLSDRFSAERPKGSFSTLEIQRTEQGDSAMYLCASSLGPGTGNYGYTFGSGTRLTVV.

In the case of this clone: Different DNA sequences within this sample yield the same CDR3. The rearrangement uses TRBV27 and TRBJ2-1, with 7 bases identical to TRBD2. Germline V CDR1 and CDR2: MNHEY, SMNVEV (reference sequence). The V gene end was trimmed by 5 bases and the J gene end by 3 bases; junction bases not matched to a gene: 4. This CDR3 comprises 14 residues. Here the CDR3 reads CASSLRTSYNEQFF. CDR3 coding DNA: TGTGCCAGCAGTCTACGGACTAGCTACAATGAGCAGTTCTTC.